This T cell receptor (beta chain) was recovered during a study of molecular identifiers for immune sequencing clone quantification. Regarding the study as a whole: Over 98% of effector molecules, but under 1% in naive cells, were held by clones with more than 20 RNA copies. Researchers reportedly could pick up spiked Jurkat TCR RNA from one cell mixed into over 900,000 naive cells.

This clonotype was recorded many times. The antigen is not known. CDR1 is SNHLY and CDR2 is FYNNEI in the germline V gene. V lost 1 base to trimming and J lost 5 bases; unmatched junction nucleotides: 3. The CDR3 is 15 amino acids. Researchers sorted naive CD8 T cells as cells that were CD8+CD4-CCR7+CD45RA+. TCRdb fed the PCR reads into MiXCR, producing one record per CDR3 protein. The sample lists more than 550,000 distinct CDR3 sequences, over 25% seen once, with 0.7% to 0.95% in the top ten. The chain combines TRBV2 with TRBJ2-3; 10 positions agree with TRBD2. Sequenced input: naive CD8+ T cells from blood, with Jurkat cell RNA spiked in. The subset was: FACS-sorted CD8+CD4-CCR7+CD45RA+ naive T cells. The clonotype comes from a human donor in good health. Some libraries in this study had Jurkat cell RNA spiked in. CDR3: CASSEEAGGLDTQYF. CDR3 coding DNA: TGTGCCAGCAGTGAAGAAGCGGGAGGGTTAGATACGCAGTATTTT.